Here is one T cell receptor (beta chain) with its context. This blood was taken when hyperthyroidism was first diagnosed, before any ophthalmopathy symptoms existed. This record belongs to a study of T cells in Graves' hyperthyroidism and ophthalmopathy. Germline V gene lookup returns CDR1 KGHDR and CDR2 SFDVKD. V was pared by 3 bases and J by 1 base, with 4 bases of the junction left unmatched. The CDR3 length is 16 residues. RNA transcripts served as the template for amplifying TCR beta CDR3 regions. RT-PCR in the first round (using the HTBI primer set) targeted the TCR CDR3. In TCRdb, the multiplex PCR reads were re-called with MiXCR into one record per CDR3 protein. The repertoire has fewer than 450,000 distinct CDR3 sequences, about a sixth of them found once; the top ten carry approximately 35%.

The sample taken for sequencing was blood. The receptor comes from a woman under 40 with Graves' hyperthyroidism that later progressed to Graves' ophthalmopathy. The chain employs TRBV24-1 and TRBJ2-3, with 9 bases matching TRBD2. The CDR3 region is CATSDPSGIGTDTQYF. For the CDR3, the DNA is TGTGCCACCAGTGATCCTAGCGGGATTGGCACAGATACGCAGTATTTT.